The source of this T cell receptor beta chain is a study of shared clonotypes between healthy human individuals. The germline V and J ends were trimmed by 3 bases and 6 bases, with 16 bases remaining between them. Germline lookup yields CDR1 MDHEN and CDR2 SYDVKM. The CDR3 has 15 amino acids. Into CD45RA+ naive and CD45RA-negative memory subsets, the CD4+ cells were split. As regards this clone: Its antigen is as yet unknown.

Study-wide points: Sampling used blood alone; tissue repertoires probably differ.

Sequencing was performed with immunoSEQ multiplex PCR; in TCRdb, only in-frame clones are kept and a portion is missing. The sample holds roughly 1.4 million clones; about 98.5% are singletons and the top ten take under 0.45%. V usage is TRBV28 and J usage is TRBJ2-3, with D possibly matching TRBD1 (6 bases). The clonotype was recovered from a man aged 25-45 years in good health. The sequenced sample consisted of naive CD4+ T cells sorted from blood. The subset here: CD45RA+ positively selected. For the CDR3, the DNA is TGTGCCAGCAGTTTCCGACAGGTTGAGTCGGATACGCAGTATTTT. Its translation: CASSFRQVESDTQYF.